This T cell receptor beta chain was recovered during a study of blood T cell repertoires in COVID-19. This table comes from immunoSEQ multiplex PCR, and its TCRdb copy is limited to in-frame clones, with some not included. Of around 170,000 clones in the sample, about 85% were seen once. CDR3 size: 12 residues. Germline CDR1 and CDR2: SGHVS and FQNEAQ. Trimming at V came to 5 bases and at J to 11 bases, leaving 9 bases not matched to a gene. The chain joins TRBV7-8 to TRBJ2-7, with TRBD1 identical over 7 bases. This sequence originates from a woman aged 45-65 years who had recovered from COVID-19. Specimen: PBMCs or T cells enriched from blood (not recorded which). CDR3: CASSPTGENEYF. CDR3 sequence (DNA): TGTGCCAGCAGCCCAACAGGGGAGAATGAGTACTTC.